The rows below give T cell receptor beta chains drawn from one sample of a study of cytomegalovirus exposure and HLA in healthy donors. Method: immunoSEQ multiplex PCR; TCRdb's copy keeps in-frame clones and lacks some. The sample shows some 200,000 clones, over 75% of them seen only once. Input material: PBMCs. Receptors originate from a man in his forties in good health and CMV-seropositive. Each CDR3 is given with its conserved first and last residue. D genes are given only for firm matches. Clone size is given for some rows only: seen once, a few or many times, or a class if the clone is expanded.

CDR3 protein	CDR3 DNA	V gene	J gene	clone size	CDR3 length	D gene
CASSLGRRVPNTEAFF	TGTGCCAGCAGCTTAGGTCGGAGGGTACCGAACACTGAAGCTTTCTTT	TRBV7-2	TRBJ1-1	-	16	-
CASNAVNSYNSPLHF	TGTGCCAGCAATGCAGTGAACTCCTATAATTCACCCCTCCACTTT	TRBV6-1	TRBJ1-6	-	15	-
CASSPKRVLTDTQYF	TGTGCCAGCAGCCCCAAGCGAGTCCTCACAGATACGCAGTATTTT	TRBV9	TRBJ2-3	once	15	-
CASSQEGSGGAGEQFF	TGCGCCAGCAGCCAAGAGGGGAGCGGGGGGGCCGGTGAGCAGTTCTTC	TRBV4-3	TRBJ2-1	-	16	TRBD2
CASRPGTGSSIEQYF	TGTGCCAGCAGACCAGGGACAGGGTCATCAATAGAGCAGTACTTC	TRBV5-6	TRBJ2-7	-	15	TRBD1
CATSRDRRTGVEYTF	TGTGCCACCAGCAGAGATCGAAGGACAGGGGTGGAGTACACCTTC	TRBV15	TRBJ1-2	-	15	TRBD1
CAWSGRGSGNTIYF	TGTGCCTGGAGTGGTCGGGGATCTGGAAACACCATATATTTT	TRBV30	TRBJ1-3	few	14	-
CASSKAQKGPAKNIQYF	TGTGCCAGCAGCAAAGCGCAGAAGGGGCCAGCCAAAAACATTCAGTACTTC	TRBV21-1	TRBJ2-4	-	17	-
CASSLPDRGQGYTF	TGCGCCAGCAGCTTACCGGACAGGGGCCAAGGCTACACCTTC	TRBV5-1	TRBJ1-2	-	14	TRBD1
CASQRTGQPNSPLHF	TGTGCCAGCCAAAGAACGGGACAGCCTAATTCACCCCTCCACTTT	TRBV6-5	TRBJ1-6	-	15	TRBD1
CASVGGPGETQYF	TGTGCCAGCGTGGGGGGGCCCGGCGAGACCCAGTACTTC	TRBV2	TRBJ2-5	-	13	-
CASSLGGSPYEQYF	TGTGCCAGCAGCTTAGGCGGGTCCCCCTACGAGCAGTACTTC	TRBV7-2	TRBJ2-7	-	14	-
CASSQEAGGHSNEQFF	TGCGCCAGCAGCCAAGAAGCGGGGGGGCACTCAAATGAGCAGTTCTTC	TRBV4-3	TRBJ2-1	few	16	TRBD2
CASSLSGQGFVAFF	TGCGCCAGCAGCTTGAGTGGACAGGGCTTCGTAGCTTTCTTT	TRBV5-1	TRBJ1-1	-	14	TRBD1
CASSFAGVDYGYTF	TGTGCCAGCAGCTTTGCAGGGGTAGACTATGGCTACACCTTC	TRBV7-9	TRBJ1-2	-	14	-
CASSLSFGTGISWYEQYF	TGTGCCAGCAGTTTATCCTTTGGGACAGGGATTTCCTGGTACGAGCAGTACTTC	TRBV27	TRBJ2-7	-	18	TRBD1
CASSLGRLSYEQYF	TGTGCCAGCAGTTTGGGGAGACTCAGTTACGAGCAGTACTTC	TRBV27	TRBJ2-7	few	14	-
CASSLLTGELFF	TGTGCCAGCAGCTTGTTAACCGGGGAGCTGTTTTTT	TRBV5-6	TRBJ2-2	-	12	-
CASSLRGSRGEKLFF	TGTGCCAGCAGTCTGCGGGGGAGTCGTGGGGAAAAACTGTTTTTT	TRBV6-6	TRBJ1-4	-	15	-
CASSPLPGGNFYEQYF	TGTGCCAGCTCACCTCTTCCAGGGGGGAATTTTTACGAGCAGTACTTC	TRBV18	TRBJ2-7	-	16	-
CASSDPRHSAMDTQYF	TGTGCCAGTAGCGACCCCAGACACTCCGCCATGGATACGCAGTATTTT	TRBV19	TRBJ2-3	-	16	-
CASSLTTGRTYGQYF	TGTGCCAGCAGTTTAACGACAGGGCGGACATATGGGCAGTACTTC	TRBV27	TRBJ2-7	few	15	TRBD1
CSSSSETRSTEAFF	TGTTCCAGCAGCTCCGAAACGAGAAGCACTGAAGCTTTCTTT	TRBV7-9	TRBJ1-1	once	14	-
CSVRGGNPNYGYTF	TGCAGCGTTCGAGGGGGAAACCCTAACTATGGCTACACCTTC	TRBV29-1	TRBJ1-2	once	14	-